Each of the 29 T cell receptor beta chains below was sequenced from the same sample in a study of blood T cell repertoires in COVID-19. Profiling relied on immunoSEQ multiplex PCR, and the TCRdb table lists in-frame clones only, not all of them. The data contain around 95,000 clones, 90% of them seen just once; the ten biggest clones take up 4% to 6%. Sequenced sample: peripheral blood. The receptors were gathered from a man over 45 with acute or convalescent COVID-19.

This CDR3 is CASSFVSGYGYTF. The CDR3 DNA is TGCGCCAGCAGCTTCGTTTCGGGCTATGGCTACACCTTC. The genes are TRBV5-1 and TRBJ1-2; D unresolved. CDR1 and CDR2 (germline): SGHRS, YFSETQ. The CDR3 extends over 13 amino acids. Trimming shortened V by 2 bases and J by 4 bases, and 9 bases separated the two germline ends.

V is TRBV5-6 and J is TRBJ1-1; 11 nucleotides align to TRBD1. Per the germline V gene, CDR1 is SGHDT and CDR2 is YYEEEE. The CDR3 extends over 14 amino acids. After removal of 3 bases from V and 4 bases from J, the junction contained 2 bases not matched to a gene. CDR3 amino acids: CASSYGQGATEAFF. In DNA, the CDR3 is TGTGCCAGCAGCTACGGACAGGGGGCCACTGAAGCTTTCTTT.

This clone has only one observation. J is TRBJ1-1 and V is TRBV30; TRBD1 matches 8 bases. The CDR3 totals 14 residues. Trimming took 5 bases from V and 5 from J; bases not matched to a gene: 10. Germline V lookup: CDR1 GTSNPN, CDR2 SVGIG (reference sequence). The CDR3 here is CAWGAGQGGTEAFF. The CDR3 DNA is TGTGCCTGGGGCGCTGGACAGGGAGGGACTGAAGCTTTCTTT.

The chain couples TRBV4-1 to TRBJ1-6; 7 nucleotides agree with TRBD1. V lost 4 bases and J lost 3; bases outside the gene matches: 6. Germline lookup yields CDR1 MGHRA and CDR2 YSYEKL. The CDR3 has 16 residues. The CDR3 here is CASSPGQPYYNSPLHF. In nucleotides, the CDR3 is TGCGCCAGCAGCCCGGGACAGCCATACTATAATTCACCCCTCCACTTT.

The rearrangement uses TRBV7-9 and TRBJ2-3; D possibly corresponds to TRBD1 (5 bases). The germline V gene has CDR1 SEHNR and CDR2 FQNEAQ (reference sequence). Trimming left V 1 base short and J 3 bases short, with 8 bases between. The CDR3 is 14 residues long. For the CDR3, the DNA is TGTGCCAGCAGCTTAGACAGGTGGACAGATACGCAGTATTTT. Its translation is CASSLDRWTDTQYF.

J is TRBJ1-6 and V is TRBV6-5; D not certain. Trimming took off 8 bases at V and 7 bases at J, with 15 bases between the two ends. The CDR3 sequence is 14 residues long. Germline V CDR1 and CDR2: MNHEY, SVGAGI. CDR3 sequence: CASWRSKANSPLHF. The CDR3, as DNA: TGTGCCAGCTGGAGGAGCAAAGCCAATTCACCCCTCCACTTT.

The J gene is TRBJ2-3, the V gene TRBV11-3, with D perhaps matching TRBD2 (6 bases). Germline CDR1 is SGHNT and CDR2 is YENEEA. The V end lost 0 bases, the J end lost 2 bases, and 18 bases lay between the germline ends. The CDR3 is made up of 18 amino acids. Written as DNA, the CDR3 is TGTGCCAGCAGCTTAGACGGCGGGACGGCTTTTGACACAGATACGCAGTATTTT. Protein: CASSLDGGTAFDTDTQYF.

The genes are TRBV18 and TRBJ1-1, with a possible D match to TRBD1 (6 bases). This CDR3 is 14 amino acids long. The V gene lost 8 bases and the J gene lost 1 base, with 14 bases spanning the gap. The germline gives CDR1 KGHSH, CDR2 LQKENI. The CDR3 sequence: CASAGGPGNTEAFF. The CDR3 region has the DNA TGTGCCAGCGCGGGGGGCCCAGGGAACACTGAAGCTTTCTTT.

The DNA of the CDR3 is TGTGCCAGTAGTGGACTTCGGACAGGAACAAATGAAAAACTGTTTTTT. Translated, it gives CASSGLRTGTNEKLFF. This rearrangement joins TRBV19 to TRBJ1-4; 7 nucleotides align to TRBD1. The CDR3 sequence is 16 residues long. CDR1 is LNHDA and CDR2 is SQIVND in the germline V gene (reference sequence). Germline trimming cut 5 bases from V and 5 bases from J; bases unmatched to any gene: 11.

This clone occurred once. This chain connects TRBV6-5 to TRBJ2-5; TRBD2 agrees at 14 bases. CDR1 is MNHEY, CDR2 SVGAGI, per germline. V was pared by 6 bases and J by 7 bases, with 7 bases of the junction left unmatched. The CDR3 loop spans 15 amino acids. CDR3 coding DNA: TGTGCCAGCAGAGCGAGGGGACTAGCGGGAGTGACCCAGTACTTC. As protein: CASRARGLAGVTQYF.

V gene TRBV7-9 combines with J gene TRBJ1-4; D may be TRBD1 (6 bases). The germline gives CDR1 SEHNR, CDR2 FQNEAQ (reference sequence). Trimming took off 7 bases at V and 5 bases at J, with 14 bases between the two ends. The CDR3 contains 14 residues. The CDR3 reads CASTTGKANEKLFF. The CDR3 DNA is TGTGCCAGCACAACAGGGAAGGCGAATGAAAAACTGTTTTTT.

V and J are TRBV7-2 and TRBJ2-7, with a possible D match to TRBD1 (6 bases). Looked up from germline, CDR1 is SGHTA and CDR2 is FQGNSA. The CDR3 runs to 14 residues. V was clipped by 0 bases and J by 3 bases, with 9 bases between them. CDR3 region: CASSLARTVYEQYF. The CDR3 DNA follows: TGTGCCAGCAGCTTAGCGAGGACAGTCTACGAGCAGTACTTC.

V is TRBV5-1 and J is TRBJ1-5; perhaps TRBD1 as D (6 bases). V was cut by 0 bases and J by 6 bases, with 10 bases left in between. The CDR3 is 14 residues long. Germline values: CDR1 SGHRS, CDR2 YFSETQ. DNA for the CDR3: TGCGCCAGCAGCTTGGACAGGGAAGGTCAGCCCCAGCATTTT. It yields the protein CASSLDREGQPQHF.

The sample holds a few counts of this clone. Different DNA sequences within this sample yield the same CDR3. The rearrangement joins TRBV18 to TRBJ2-5; no reliable D call. The CDR3 is 13 residues long. Deletions cut 3 bases from V and 5 bases from J, with 10 bases between. CDR1 and CDR2 (germline): KGHSH, LQKENI. CDR3 residues: CASSPGSGETQYF. The CDR3 region has the DNA TGTGCCAGCTCACCCGGGTCTGGGGAGACCCAGTACTTC.

This chain uses TRBV5-1 with TRBJ1-1; no reliable D call. The CDR3 has 13 residues. The germline gives CDR1 SGHRS, CDR2 YFSETQ. V was cut by 0 bases and J by 6 bases, with 9 bases left in between. For the CDR3, the DNA is TGCGCCAGCAGCTTGGGGAGGATAGCTGAAGCTTTCTTT. This translates into CASSLGRIAEAFF. The variable domain in full, completed from reference TRBV5-1 and TRBJ1-1, reads KAGVTQTPRYLIKTRGQQVTLSCSPISGHRSVSWYQQTPGQGLQFLFEYFSETQRNKGNFPGRFSGRQFSNSRSEMNVSTLELGDSALYLCASSLGRIAEAFFGQGTRLTVV.

The chain combines TRBV5-1 with TRBJ2-3; D unresolved. The V end was cut by 5 bases, the J end by 5 bases, with 6 bases between. This CDR3 comprises 11 residues. Germline V gene sequence: CDR1 SGHRS, CDR2 YFSETQ. The CDR3 reads CASRLEDTQYF. The DNA of the CDR3 is TGCGCCAGCAGGCTAGAAGATACGCAGTATTTT.

The chain uses TRBV10-1 and TRBJ2-7; 8 nucleotides match TRBD2. J was trimmed by 3 bases and V by 5 bases; bases with no gene match: 3. The CDR3 is 13 amino acids. Germline loops: CDR1 WNHNN, CDR2 SYGVQD (reference sequence). In nucleotides, the CDR3 is TGCGCCAGCAGTCAAGCGGGAGTCTACGAGCAGTACTTC. Protein: CASSQAGVYEQYF.

The chain joins TRBV18 to TRBJ2-1; 9 nucleotides match TRBD1. This CDR3 is built from 14 residues. Looked up from germline, CDR1 is KGHSH and CDR2 is LQKENI. Trimming took 8 bases from V and 8 from J; bases not matched to a gene: 10. The CDR3 nucleotides are TGTGCCAGCACCGGGACAGGGTTTATGGATGAGCAGTTCTTC. Amino acids: CASTGTGFMDEQFF.

V gene TRBV20-1 combines with J gene TRBJ2-1; D is perhaps TRBD2 (5 bases). The V gene lost 7 bases and the J gene lost 3 bases, with 7 bases spanning the gap. Germline lookup yields CDR1 DFQATT and CDR2 SNEGSKA (reference sequence). The CDR3 covers 11 residues. This CDR3 reads CSGRSYNEQFF. In DNA, the CDR3 is TGCAGTGGGAGGAGCTACAATGAGCAGTTCTTC.

The chain uses TRBV3-1 (or the pseudogene TRBV3-2) and TRBJ2-7; D is perhaps TRBD1 (6 bases). The CDR3 consists of 15 residues. Germline lookup yields CDR1 LGHDT and CDR2 YNNKEL (reference sequence). The V end lost 0 bases, the J end lost 0 bases, and 9 bases lay between the germline ends. CDR3 DNA: TGTGCCAGCAGCCAAGAACTAGGGGGCTCCTACGAGCAGTACTTC. Its translation: CASSQELGGSYEQYF.

The V call is TRBV11-2, the J call TRBJ2-6, with 8 bases fitting TRBD1. Germline CDR1 SGHAT, CDR2 FQNNGV. This CDR3 is 15 amino acids long. J was trimmed by 2 bases and V by 4 bases; bases with no gene match: 1. The CDR3 protein is CASSSDRAGANVLTF. The CDR3 nucleotides read TGTGCCAGCAGCTCGGACAGGGCTGGGGCCAACGTCCTGACTTTC. The full variable domain, with the rest looked up from reference TRBV11-2 and TRBJ2-6, is EAGVAQSPRYKIIEKRQSVAFWCNPISGHATLYWYQQILGQGPKLLIQFQNNGVVDDSQLPKDRFSAERLKGVDSTLKIQPAKLEDSAVYLCASSSDRAGANVLTFGAGSRLTVL.

V usage is TRBV5-4 and J usage is TRBJ1-1; 9 nucleotides agree with TRBD1. The J segment lost 5 bases and the V segment lost 8 bases, leaving 7 bases of the junction unmatched. CDR1 SGHNT and CDR2 YYREEE come from the germline V gene (reference sequence). The CDR3 is 13 amino acids. CDR3 DNA sequence: TGTGCCAGTCAAAGGGACAGGGATACTGAAGCTTTCTTT. Amino acids: CASQRDRDTEAFF.

The J gene is TRBJ2-2, the V gene TRBV2; D may be TRBD2 (5 bases). Germline CDR1 SNHLY, CDR2 FYNNEI. Trimming pared 4 bases from V and 0 bases from J, leaving 6 bases between. This CDR3 is built from 14 residues. The CDR3 DNA is TGTGCCAGCAGTGGGGAGTCGAACACCGGGGAGCTGTTTTTT. It encodes CASSGESNTGELFF. The complete variable domain, with remaining parts taken from reference TRBV2 and TRBJ2-2, reads EPEVTQTPSHQVTQMGQEVILRCVPISNHLYFYWYRQILGQKVEFLVSFYNNEISEKSEIFDDQFSVERPDGSNFTLKIRSTKLEDSAMYFCASSGESNTGELFFGEGSRLTVL.

The V call is TRBV5-1, the J call TRBJ1-6, with D maybe TRBD1 (6 bases). This CDR3 is 13 amino acids long. V was pared by 6 bases and J by 7 bases, with 11 bases between. Germline-derived CDR1 and CDR2 are SGHRS and YFSETQ. The CDR3 loop is CASNRDENSPLHF. The DNA of the CDR3 is TGCGCCAGCAACAGGGATGAGAATTCACCCCTCCACTTT.

The rearrangement joins TRBV10-3 to TRBJ2-1; TRBD2 matches 8 bases. The V segment lost 4 bases and the J segment 8 bases; nucleotides outside the gene matches: 7. This CDR3 is 14 amino acids long. Germline assignment: CDR1 ENHRY and CDR2 SYGVKD. In DNA form, the CDR3 reads TGTGCCATCAGTGCCCAGCGGGAGTCGGATGAGCAGTTCTTC. Translating it yields CAISAQRESDEQFF.

This chain joins TRBV13 and TRBJ1-3; 8 positions agree with TRBD1. V gave up 4 bases and J gave up 9 bases; unmatched junction bases: 8. The CDR3 extends over 14 amino acids. CDR1 and CDR2 (germline): PRHDT, FYEKMQ (reference sequence). CDR3 region: CASSSQTGAATIYF. In DNA, the CDR3 is TGTGCCAGCAGCTCCCAGACAGGGGCGGCCACCATATATTTT.

The chain joins TRBV12-5 to TRBJ1-5, with D possibly being TRBD1 (6 bases). Germline CDR1 reads LGHNT; CDR2 reads FRNRAP. CDR3 length: 15 amino acids. V was clipped by 4 bases and J by 0 bases, with 10 bases between them. CDR3 sequence reads: CASGYRVDSNQPQHF. DNA of the CDR3: TGTGCTAGTGGTTACAGGGTGGATAGCAATCAGCCCCAGCATTTT.

The V gene is TRBV27, the J gene TRBJ2-2; 7 nucleotides line up with TRBD1. V lost 4 bases and J lost 1; bases outside the gene matches: 6. There are 16 residues in the CDR3. Germline V gives CDR1 MNHEY, CDR2 SMNVEV (reference sequence). The DNA for the CDR3 is TGTGCCAGCAGTTCCACCTGGGACAGGAACACCGGGGAGCTGTTTTTT. Its translation: CASSSTWDRNTGELFF.

V is TRBV10-3 and J is TRBJ2-3; D call uncertain. Germline loops: CDR1 ENHRY, CDR2 SYGVKD. The CDR3 contains 16 residues. V lost 4 bases, J lost 0 bases, and 14 bases lay in between. The CDR3 sequence: CAISVRAEVSTDTQYF. Written as DNA, the CDR3 is TGTGCCATCAGTGTCCGCGCAGAGGTCAGCACAGATACGCAGTATTTT.